These 19 T cell receptor beta chains share one sample of origin, sequenced in a study of identifying expanded T cells in peripheral blood. Generated by immunoSEQ multiplex PCR, the TCRdb table keeps only in-frame clones and is missing some. In the table there are some 97,000 clones, 88% of which are singletons. The specimen sequenced was blood. The source of these receptors is a person aged 18 to 69 in good health.

The rearrangement joins TRBV7-2 to TRBJ2-5; D remains unclear. Trimming pared 5 bases from V and 1 base from J, leaving 11 bases between. Germline CDR1 and CDR2: SGHTA and FQGNSA. The CDR3 is 14 amino acids. The CDR3 protein is CASSAPGPQETQYF. The CDR3 nucleotides read TGTGCCAGCAGCGCCCCGGGTCCCCAAGAGACCCAGTACTTC.

CDR3 nucleotide sequence: TGTGCCAGTAGTACCTCCCCGGGCGCCAATCAGCCCCAGCATTTT. Translation: CASSTSPGANQPQHF. V is TRBV19 and J is TRBJ1-5; D is ambiguous. This CDR3 has 15 residues. V dropped 4 bases and J dropped 3 bases, with 13 bases sitting between them. From germline, CDR1 is LNHDA and CDR2 SQIVND (reference sequence).

This clone has only a few counts. The chain uses TRBV2 and TRBJ1-2; no clear D gene. Germline-derived CDR1 and CDR2 are SNHLY and FYNNEI. V lost 0 bases and J lost 7, with 12 bases in between. The CDR3 length is 14 residues. CDR3 nucleotides: TGTGCCAGCAGTGAAGCGTGGGGAGACTCTGGCTACACCTTC. Translated, it gives CASSEAWGDSGYTF.

This rearrangement joins TRBV5-6 to TRBJ2-1, with a weak D call TRBD1 (6 bases). V was cut by 2 bases and J by 4 bases, with 13 bases left in between. The CDR3 runs 15 residues. The germline V gene encodes CDR1 SGHDT and CDR2 YYEEEE. CDR3 sequence: CASSFRRGLYNEQFF. DNA of the CDR3: TGTGCCAGCAGCTTTAGAAGGGGGTTATACAATGAGCAGTTCTTC.

The rearrangement links TRBV30 to TRBJ1-5, with D unresolved. Germline V gene data show CDR1 as GTSNPN and CDR2 as SVGIG (reference sequence). The V end was cut by 2 bases, the J end by 4 bases, with 9 bases between. This CDR3 comprises 13 residues. CDR3 sequence (DNA): TGTGCCTGGAGTTTTTTAGAGAATCAGCCCCAGCATTTT. It codes for CAWSFLENQPQHF.

The chain carries TRBV5-6 and TRBJ2-2, with a weak D call TRBD1 (5 bases). Deletions cut 4 bases from V and 6 bases from J, with 10 bases between. This CDR3 contains 13 residues. Germline V gives CDR1 SGHDT, CDR2 YYEEEE. DNA for the CDR3: TGTGCCAGCAGCCTCAGGGTACCCGGGGAGCTGTTTTTT. This gives the protein CASSLRVPGELFF. Full variable domain (remainder filled in from reference TRBV5-6 and TRBJ2-2): DAGVTQSPTHLIKTRGQQVTLRCSPKSGHDTVSWYQQALGQGPQFIFQYYEEEERQRGNFPDRFSGHQFPNYSSELNVNALLLGDSALYLCASSLRVPGELFFGEGSRLTVL.

The chain carries TRBV10-3 and TRBJ2-7; 7 nucleotides line up with TRBD2. This CDR3 contains 15 residues. After removal of 0 bases from V and 6 bases from J, the junction contained 8 bases not matched to a gene. Germline CDR1 and CDR2: ENHRY and SYGVKD. The CDR3 sequence: CAISESGRERAEQYF. The DNA for the CDR3 is TGTGCCATCAGTGAGTCTGGGCGGGAGCGGGCCGAGCAGTACTTC.

The chain carries TRBV2 and TRBJ2-1; possibly TRBD1 for D (6 bases). Germline loops: CDR1 SNHLY, CDR2 FYNNEI. The V end was cut by 9 bases, the J end by 6 bases, with 12 bases between. CDR3 length equals 12 residues. The CDR3 sequence is CARQGPFNEQFF. Here the CDR3 DNA reads TGTGCCAGACAGGGCCCCTTCAATGAGCAGTTCTTC.

This clone has just one count. This rearrangement joins TRBV10-3 to TRBJ1-1; the D is unclear. This CDR3 contains 16 residues. The germline V gene encodes CDR1 ENHRY and CDR2 SYGVKD. V was trimmed by 8 bases and J by 4 bases, leaving 23 bases between them. CDR3 region: CAISRQAPYMSTEAFF. CDR3 nucleotides: TGTGCCATCTCGCGGCAGGCCCCTTACATGAGCACTGAAGCTTTCTTT.

J is TRBJ1-5 and V is TRBV12-2; TRBD1 reflects the table's D call only, with no check against the DNA. TRBV12-2 is listed as a pseudogene. The CDR3 runs 14 residues. CDR3 sequence (DNA): TGTGCAAGTCGCGCCCACAGGGGAGATCAGCCCCAGCATTTT. The encoded protein is CASRAHRGDQPQHF.

V is TRBV20-1 and J is TRBJ1-2; the D is unclear. The CDR3 sequence is 11 residues long. Germline V CDR1 and CDR2: DFQATT, SNEGSKA (reference sequence). Trimming took off 7 bases at V and 8 bases at J, with 14 bases between the two ends. The CDR3, as DNA: TGCAGTGTGGTTGGGTTTCAAGGCTACACCTTC. Translation gives CSVVGFQGYTF.

The rearrangement uses TRBV4-3 and TRBJ2-1; 9 bases match TRBD2. The CDR3 spans 14 residues. CDR1 is LGHNA, CDR2 YSLEER, per germline. The V and J ends lost 2 bases and 9 bases, in that order; junction bases with no gene match: 5. The CDR3 sequence: CASSQRREGGEQFF. The CDR3 DNA sequence: TGCGCCAGCAGCCAACGGCGGGAGGGGGGTGAGCAGTTCTTC.

The chain is built from TRBV30 and TRBJ2-7; D perhaps matches TRBD2 (6 bases). There are 13 residues in the CDR3. Trimming shortened V by 0 bases and J by 6 bases, and 12 bases separated the two germline ends. The germline V gene encodes CDR1 GTSNPN and CDR2 SVGIG (reference sequence). CDR3: CAWSVAGTGEQYF. DNA of the CDR3: TGTGCCTGGAGTGTTGCGGGGACGGGCGAGCAGTACTTC.

The V and J genes are TRBV18 and TRBJ2-1; possible D gene TRBD2, 5 bases. Germline V gene lookup returns CDR1 KGHSH and CDR2 LQKENI. This CDR3 comprises 12 residues. V was pared by 3 bases and J by 10 bases, with 10 bases between. The CDR3 loop reads CASSPTRWEQFF. The DNA for the CDR3 is TGTGCCAGCTCACCCACTAGATGGGAGCAGTTCTTC.

The CDR3 sequence is CASSLIVRMTDTQYF. The CDR3 coding sequence is TGTGCCAGCAGCTTAATAGTGAGGATGACAGATACGCAGTATTTT. The chain couples TRBV7-9 to TRBJ2-3; D unresolved. Per the germline V gene, CDR1 is SEHNR and CDR2 is FQNEAQ (reference sequence). This CDR3 has 15 residues. Trimming left V 2 bases short and J 3 bases short, with 12 bases between.

CDR3 residues: CASSGNRGNQPQHF. CDR3 bases: TGTGCCAGCAGCGGGAATAGGGGCAATCAGCCCCAGCATTTT. The chain couples TRBV27 to TRBJ1-5, with D unresolved. From germline, CDR1 is MNHEY and CDR2 SMNVEV (reference sequence). This CDR3 spans 14 amino acids. Trimming shortened V by 6 bases and J by 2 bases, and 11 bases separated the two germline ends.

The chain employs TRBV7-9 and TRBJ1-4, with D tentatively TRBD1 (6 bases). Germline CDR1 SEHNR, CDR2 FQNEAQ (reference sequence). V lost 11 bases and J 2 bases, leaving 15 bases between the germline ends. The CDR3 has 14 amino acids. CDR3 DNA: TGTGCCGTGGACAGCCCCTCGACTAATGAAAAACTGTTTTTT. It translates to CAVDSPSTNEKLFF.

The CDR3 nucleotides read TGTGCCAGTAGTATAGGGCCCCTCGAGCAGGGCCCCTTCTTAACATATAGCAATCAGCCCCAGCATTTT. Translating gives CASSIGPLEQGPFLTYSNQPQHF. The chain uses TRBV19 and TRBJ1-5; D may be TRBD1 (5 bases). Germline CDR1 LNHDA, CDR2 SQIVND (reference sequence). The ends were cut back, 1 base at V and 0 bases at J, with 31 bases in the middle. This CDR3 has 23 amino acids.

This clone appeared once. This chain connects TRBV6-1 to TRBJ1-2; tentative D call: TRBD1 (6 bases). The V end lost 4 bases, the J end lost 5 bases, and 14 bases lay between the germline ends. The CDR3 is made up of 14 amino acids. Germline V lookup: CDR1 MNHNS, CDR2 SASEGT. This CDR3 is CASSARGGRYGYTF. The DNA for the CDR3 is TGTGCCAGCAGTGCCAGGGGAGGGAGGTATGGCTACACCTTC.